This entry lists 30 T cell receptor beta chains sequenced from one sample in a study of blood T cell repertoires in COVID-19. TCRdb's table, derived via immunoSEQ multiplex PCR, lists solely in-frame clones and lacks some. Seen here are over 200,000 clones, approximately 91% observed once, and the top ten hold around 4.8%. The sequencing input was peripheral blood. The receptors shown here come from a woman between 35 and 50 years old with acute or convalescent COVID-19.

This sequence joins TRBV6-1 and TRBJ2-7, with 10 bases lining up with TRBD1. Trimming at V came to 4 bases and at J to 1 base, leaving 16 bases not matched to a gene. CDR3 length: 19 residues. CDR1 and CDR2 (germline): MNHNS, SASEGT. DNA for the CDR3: TGTGCCAGCAGTGTCCCGGGACAGGGGTCCTCTACCCTTTCCTACGAGCAGTACGTC. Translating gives CASSVPGQGSSTLSYEQYV.

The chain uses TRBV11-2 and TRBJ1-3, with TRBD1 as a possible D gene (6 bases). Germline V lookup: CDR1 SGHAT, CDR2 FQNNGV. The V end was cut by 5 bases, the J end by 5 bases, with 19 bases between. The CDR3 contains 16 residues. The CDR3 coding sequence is TGTGCCAGCAGCCGGGCCACAGGGAACGGGCGAAACACCATATATTTT. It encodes CASSRATGNGRNTIYF.

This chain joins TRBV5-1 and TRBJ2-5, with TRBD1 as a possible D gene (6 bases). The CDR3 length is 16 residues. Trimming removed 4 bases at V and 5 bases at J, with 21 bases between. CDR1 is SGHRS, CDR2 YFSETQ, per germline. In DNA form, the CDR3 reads TGCGCCAGCAGCCGTATACATGGGGGCGGACTTGAGACCCAGTACTTC. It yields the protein CASSRIHGGGLETQYF.

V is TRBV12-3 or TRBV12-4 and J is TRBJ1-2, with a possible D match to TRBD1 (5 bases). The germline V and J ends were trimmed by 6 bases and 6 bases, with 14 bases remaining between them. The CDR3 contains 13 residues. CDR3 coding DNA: TGTGCCAGCAGCTCAGGACACATCGATGGCTACACCTTC. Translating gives CASSSGHIDGYTF.

CDR3 DNA sequence: TGTGCCAGCGGAGGGAGGAATAACCTTGGAAACACCATATATTTT. Its translation is CASGGRNNLGNTIYF. V and J are TRBV2 and TRBJ1-3; D is undetermined. The CDR3 has 15 amino acids. Trimming pared 8 bases from V and 3 bases from J, leaving 17 bases between. From germline, CDR1 is SNHLY and CDR2 FYNNEI.

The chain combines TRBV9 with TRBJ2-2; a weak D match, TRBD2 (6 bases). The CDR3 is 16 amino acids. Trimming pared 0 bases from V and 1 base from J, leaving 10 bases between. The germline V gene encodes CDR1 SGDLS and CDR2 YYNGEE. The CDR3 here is CASSVAGDLNTGELFF. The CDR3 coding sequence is TGTGCCAGCAGCGTAGCGGGGGACTTGAACACCGGGGAGCTGTTTTTT.

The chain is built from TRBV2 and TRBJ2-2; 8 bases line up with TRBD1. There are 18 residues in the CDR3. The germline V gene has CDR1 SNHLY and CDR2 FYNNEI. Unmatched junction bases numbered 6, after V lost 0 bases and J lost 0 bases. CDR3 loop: CASSEALGQGSNTGELFF. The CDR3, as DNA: TGTGCCAGCAGTGAAGCGCTTGGACAGGGATCGAACACCGGGGAGCTGTTTTTT. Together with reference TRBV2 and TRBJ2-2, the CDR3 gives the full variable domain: EPEVTQTPSHQVTQMGQEVILRCVPISNHLYFYWYRQILGQKVEFLVSFYNNEISEKSEIFDDQFSVERPDGSNFTLKIRSTKLEDSAMYFCASSEALGQGSNTGELFFGEGSRLTVL.

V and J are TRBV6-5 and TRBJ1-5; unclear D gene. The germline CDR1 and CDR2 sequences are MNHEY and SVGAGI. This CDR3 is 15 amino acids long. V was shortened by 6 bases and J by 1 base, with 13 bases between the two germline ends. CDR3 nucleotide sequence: TGTGCCAGCAGCCTGAGCATAGCCAGCAATCAGCCCCAGCATTTT. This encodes CASSLSIASNQPQHF.

The CDR3 loop is CASSPMRDNEQFF. The DNA of the CDR3 is TGTGCCAGCAGCCCCATGAGGGACAATGAGCAGTTCTTC. The chain couples TRBV12-3 or TRBV12-4 to TRBJ2-1; TRBD2 might be the D (5 bases). V was cut by 6 bases and J by 5 bases, with 11 bases left in between. The CDR3 is 13 amino acids.

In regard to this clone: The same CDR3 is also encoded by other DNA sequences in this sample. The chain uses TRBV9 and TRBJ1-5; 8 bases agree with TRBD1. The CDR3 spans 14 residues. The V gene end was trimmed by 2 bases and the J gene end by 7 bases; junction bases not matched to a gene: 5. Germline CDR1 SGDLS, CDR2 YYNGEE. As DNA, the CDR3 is TGTGCCAGCAGCGTCGGACAGGGCGGGCAGCCCCAGCATTTT. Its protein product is CASSVGQGGQPQHF.

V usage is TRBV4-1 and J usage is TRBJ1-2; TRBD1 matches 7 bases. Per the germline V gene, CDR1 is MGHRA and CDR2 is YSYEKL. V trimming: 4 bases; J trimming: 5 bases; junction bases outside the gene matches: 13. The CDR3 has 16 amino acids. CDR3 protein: CASSPITGRGIYGYTF. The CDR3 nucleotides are TGCGCCAGCAGCCCAATAACGGGCAGGGGGATTTATGGCTACACCTTC.

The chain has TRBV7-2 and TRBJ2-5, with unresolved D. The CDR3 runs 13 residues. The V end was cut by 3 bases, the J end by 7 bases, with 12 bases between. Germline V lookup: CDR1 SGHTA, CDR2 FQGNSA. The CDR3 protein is CASSLVMWATQYF. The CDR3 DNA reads TGTGCCAGCAGCTTGGTAATGTGGGCGACCCAGTACTTC.

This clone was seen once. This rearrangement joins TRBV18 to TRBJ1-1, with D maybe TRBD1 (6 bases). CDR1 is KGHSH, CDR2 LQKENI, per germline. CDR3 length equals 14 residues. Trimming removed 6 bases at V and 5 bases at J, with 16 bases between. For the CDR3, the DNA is TGTGCCAGCTCGCCCCAGGGGTCGGGAACTGAAGCTTTCTTT. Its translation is CASSPQGSGTEAFF.

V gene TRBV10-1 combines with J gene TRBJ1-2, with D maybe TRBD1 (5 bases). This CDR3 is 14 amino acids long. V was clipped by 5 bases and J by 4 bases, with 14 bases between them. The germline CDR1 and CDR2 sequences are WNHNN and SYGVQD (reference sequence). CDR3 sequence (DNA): TGCGCCAGCAGTCCCCGGGGGTACGGCTATGGCTACACCTTC. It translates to CASSPRGYGYGYTF.

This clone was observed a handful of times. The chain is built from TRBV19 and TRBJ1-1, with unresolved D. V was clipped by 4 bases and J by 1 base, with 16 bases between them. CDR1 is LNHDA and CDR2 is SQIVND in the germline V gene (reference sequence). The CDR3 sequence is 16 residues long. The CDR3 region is CASSTRGGVPNTEAFF. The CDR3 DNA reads TGTGCCAGTAGTACCCGAGGCGGGGTCCCGAACACTGAAGCTTTCTTT.

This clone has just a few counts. The CDR3 loop reads CASTPGYTGYTEAFF. In nucleotides, the CDR3 is TGTGCCAGCACCCCGGGTTACACAGGGTACACTGAAGCTTTCTTT. The chain uses TRBV6-5 and TRBJ1-1; D is perhaps TRBD1 (6 bases). The CDR3 sequence is 15 residues long. Germline CDR1 and CDR2: MNHEY and SVGAGI. V was shortened by 7 bases and J by 3 bases, with 18 bases between the two germline ends.

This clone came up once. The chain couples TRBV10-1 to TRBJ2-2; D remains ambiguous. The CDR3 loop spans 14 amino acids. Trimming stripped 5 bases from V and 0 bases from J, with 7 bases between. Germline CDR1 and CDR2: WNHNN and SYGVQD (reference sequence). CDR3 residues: CASSRLTNTGELFF. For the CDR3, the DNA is TGCGCCAGCAGTCGCCTAACGAACACCGGGGAGCTGTTTTTT.

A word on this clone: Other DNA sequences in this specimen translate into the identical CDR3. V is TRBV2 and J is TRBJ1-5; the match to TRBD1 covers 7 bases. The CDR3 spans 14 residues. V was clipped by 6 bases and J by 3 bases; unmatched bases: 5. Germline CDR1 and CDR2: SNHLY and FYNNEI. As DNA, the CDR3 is TGTGCCAGCAGCGTCGGACAGGACAATCAGCCCCAGCATTTT. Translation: CASSVGQDNQPQHF.

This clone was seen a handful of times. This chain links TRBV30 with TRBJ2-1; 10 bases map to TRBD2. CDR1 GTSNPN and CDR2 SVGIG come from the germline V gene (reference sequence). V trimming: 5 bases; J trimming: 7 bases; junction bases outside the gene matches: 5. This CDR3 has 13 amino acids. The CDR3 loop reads CAWRAGGPNEQFF. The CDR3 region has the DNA TGTGCCTGGCGAGCGGGGGGGCCGAATGAGCAGTTCTTC.

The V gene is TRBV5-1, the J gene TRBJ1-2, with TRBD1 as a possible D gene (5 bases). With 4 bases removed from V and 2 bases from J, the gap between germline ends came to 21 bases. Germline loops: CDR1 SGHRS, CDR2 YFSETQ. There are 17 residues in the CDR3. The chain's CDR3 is CASSQRDSAHSNYGYTF. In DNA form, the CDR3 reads TGCGCCAGCAGCCAGCGAGACAGTGCGCACTCAAACTATGGCTACACCTTC.

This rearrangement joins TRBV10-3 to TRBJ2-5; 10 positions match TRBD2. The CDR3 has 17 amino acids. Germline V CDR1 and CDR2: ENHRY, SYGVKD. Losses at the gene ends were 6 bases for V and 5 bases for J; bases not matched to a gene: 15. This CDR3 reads CAISPIAGGSPRETQYF. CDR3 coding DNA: TGTGCCATCAGCCCGATAGCGGGGGGCTCGCCCAGGGAGACCCAGTACTTC.

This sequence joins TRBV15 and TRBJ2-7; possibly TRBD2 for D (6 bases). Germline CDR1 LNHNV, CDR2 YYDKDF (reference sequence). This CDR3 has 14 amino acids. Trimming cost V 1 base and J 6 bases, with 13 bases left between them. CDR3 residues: CATSRGRGVGEQYV. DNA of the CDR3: TGTGCCACCAGCAGAGGGAGGGGAGTTGGCGAGCAGTACGTC.

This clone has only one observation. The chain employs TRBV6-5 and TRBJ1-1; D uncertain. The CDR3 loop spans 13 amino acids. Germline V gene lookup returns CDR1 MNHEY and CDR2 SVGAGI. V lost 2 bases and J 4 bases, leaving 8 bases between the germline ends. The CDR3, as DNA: TGTGCCAGCAGTTACAGGGCGGGCACTGAAGCTTTCTTT. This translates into CASSYRAGTEAFF.

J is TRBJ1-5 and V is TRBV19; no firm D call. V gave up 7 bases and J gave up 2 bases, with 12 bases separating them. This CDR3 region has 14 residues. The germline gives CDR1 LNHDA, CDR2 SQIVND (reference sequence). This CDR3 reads CASKLGEGNQPQHF. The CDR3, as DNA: TGTGCCAGTAAATTGGGTGAGGGCAATCAGCCCCAGCATTTT.

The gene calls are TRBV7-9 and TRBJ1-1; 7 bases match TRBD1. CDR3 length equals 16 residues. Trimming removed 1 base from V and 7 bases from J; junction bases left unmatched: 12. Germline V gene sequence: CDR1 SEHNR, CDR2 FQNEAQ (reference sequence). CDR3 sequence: CASSLGDRVWMGEAFF. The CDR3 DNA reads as TGTGCCAGCAGCTTAGGGGACAGAGTATGGATGGGTGAAGCTTTCTTT.

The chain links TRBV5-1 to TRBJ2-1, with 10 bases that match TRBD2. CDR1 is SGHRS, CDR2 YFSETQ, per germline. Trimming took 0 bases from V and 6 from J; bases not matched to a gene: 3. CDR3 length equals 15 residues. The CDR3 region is CASSLELAGTNEQFF. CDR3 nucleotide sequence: TGCGCCAGCAGCTTGGAACTAGCGGGGACCAATGAGCAGTTCTTC.

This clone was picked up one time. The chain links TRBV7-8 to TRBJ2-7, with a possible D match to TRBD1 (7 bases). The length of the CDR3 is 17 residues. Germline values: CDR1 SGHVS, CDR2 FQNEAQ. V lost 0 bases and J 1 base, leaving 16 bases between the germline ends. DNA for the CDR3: TGTGCCAGCAGCTTAGCGCGCGGGACAGTTAAATCCTACGAGCAGTACGTC. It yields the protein CASSLARGTVKSYEQYV.

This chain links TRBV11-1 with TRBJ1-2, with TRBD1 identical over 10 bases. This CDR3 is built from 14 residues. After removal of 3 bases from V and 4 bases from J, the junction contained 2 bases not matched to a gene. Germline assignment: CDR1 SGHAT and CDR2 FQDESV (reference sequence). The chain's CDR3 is CASSFGTGVYGYTF. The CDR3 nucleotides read TGTGCCAGCAGCTTCGGGACAGGGGTCTATGGCTACACCTTC.

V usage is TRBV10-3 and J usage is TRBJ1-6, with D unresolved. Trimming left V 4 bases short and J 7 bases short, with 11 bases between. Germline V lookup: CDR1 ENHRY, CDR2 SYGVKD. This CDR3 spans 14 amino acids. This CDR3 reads CAISVEGKNSPLHF. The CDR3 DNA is TGTGCCATCAGTGTCGAGGGAAAGAATTCACCCCTCCACTTT.

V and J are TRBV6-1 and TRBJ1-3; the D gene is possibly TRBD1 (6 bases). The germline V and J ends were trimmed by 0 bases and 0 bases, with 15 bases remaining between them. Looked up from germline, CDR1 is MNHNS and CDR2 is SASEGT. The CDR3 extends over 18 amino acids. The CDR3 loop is CASSEASGGLISGNTIYF. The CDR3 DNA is TGTGCCAGCAGTGAAGCGTCCGGGGGGCTCATCTCTGGAAACACCATATATTTT.